A selection of T cell receptor beta chains follows, all from one sample in a study of cytomegalovirus exposure and HLA in healthy donors. Some clones are missing from TCRdb's copy, which holds only in-frame ones; the method was immunoSEQ multiplex PCR. The sample records about 150,000 clones, around 68% being singletons. Material: PBMCs. Receptor source: a man aged 25 to 45 in good health and CMV-seronegative. Both conserved end residues are trimmed from each CDR3. The D gene is left open where the match is weak. The listing skips clone size in some rows; elsewhere it reads once, few, many or a size class.

TRBV19,NA,NA,TRBJ1-1,ASTRGEMNTEAF
TRBV5-6,TRBD2,NA,TRBJ2-3,ASSPRLAGSTDTQY
TRBV7-2,TRBD1,once,TRBJ1-5,ASSSGQGVRPQH
TRBV4-2,NA,few,TRBJ2-1,ASSQDELGSYNEQF
TRBV25-1,TRBD1,once,TRBJ2-7,ASSARGNTYEQY
TRBV4-2,NA,NA,TRBJ1-5,ASSLAVGNQPQH
TRBV28,NA,NA,TRBJ2-7,ASRTSSHEQY
TRBV2,NA,NA,TRBJ1-6,ASSGTSSPLN
TRBV5-6,TRBD1,many,TRBJ1-5,ASSIGDSRNQPQH
TRBV5-1,NA,NA,TRBJ1-1,ASSPRGYRGNTEAF
TRBV9,TRBD1,few,TRBJ2-5,ASSVDDRQGATQY
TRBV6-1,TRBD1,NA,TRBJ1-2,ASNLGQGLGYT
TRBV29-1,TRBD1,NA,TRBJ1-3,SAGTGSSSGNTIY
TRBV7-3,NA,NA,TRBJ2-2,ASSSQASNTGELF
TRBV28,NA,few,TRBJ1-5,ASSFKSPQN
TRBV7-2,TRBD2,NA,TRBJ2-1,ASSFSAGSPLSYNEQF
TRBV4-3,TRBD1,NA,TRBJ1-2,ASSQDPKGAGGYT
TRBV9,NA,once,TRBJ2-7,ASSVEGRGGFPYEQY
TRBV7-9,NA,NA,TRBJ2-7,AITGSNSSYEQY
TRBV11-2,NA,NA,TRBJ2-7,ASRPPNGGGEQY
TRBV28,NA,NA,TRBJ1-6,ASSPLTRNSPLH
TRBV15,NA,NA,TRBJ1-1,ATSRMGGEAF
TRBV28,NA,NA,TRBJ2-7,ASSSPGGGALKQY
TRBV6-1,NA,NA,TRBJ2-3,ASSETLGASTDTQY
TRBV6-1,TRBD1,NA,TRBJ2-1,ASRGQFNEQF
TRBV7-9,TRBD1,few,TRBJ1-2,ASSPGQGYYT
TRBV18,NA,NA,TRBJ1-2,ASSLDGVYGYT
TRBV5-6,NA,NA,TRBJ2-3,ASSLRQGADTQY
TRBV5-3,TRBD1,few,TRBJ1-2,ARSRCLGQSNYGYT
TRBV4-3,TRBD1,few,TRBJ1-2,ASRPGTGVTNYGYT
TRBV6-4,TRBD1,NA,TRBJ1-2,ASRAPGQGGGYT
TRBV9,TRBD1,NA,TRBJ1-1,ASRPGQGNTEAF
TRBV7-6,TRBD2,NA,TRBJ2-1,ASSSPSGGLYNEQF
TRBV4-3,NA,NA,TRBJ1-1,ASSPNTGITEAF
TRBV10-3,TRBD1,once,TRBJ1-1,AISEGWTGLNTEAF